The present TCR beta chain was sequenced within a study of OX40 agonist ivuxolimab in advanced cancers. Looking at the study overall: An anti-OX40 (CD134) antibody with agonistic activity, ivuxolimab, was administered to patients.

Trimming cost V 5 bases and J 2 bases; bases outside gene matches: 4. The CDR3 spans 14 residues. Germline values: CDR1 LNHDA, CDR2 SQIVND (reference sequence). Sequencing was performed with immunoSEQ multiplex PCR; in TCRdb, only in-frame clones are kept and a portion is missing. Here the sample spans about 70,000 clones, about four fifths being singletons. This TCR was recovered from an adult with an advanced solid tumor such as melanoma, head and neck, liver or kidney cancer. This chain connects TRBV19 to TRBJ2-3, with 7 bases lining up with TRBD2. Sequenced here: CD4+ or CD8+ T cells sorted from blood, sampled in a trial of the OX40 agonist ivuxolimab. The CDR3 loop is CASSERGHTDTQYF. Written as DNA, the CDR3 is TGTGCCAGTAGTGAGCGGGGTCACACAGATACGCAGTATTTT.